This T cell receptor (beta chain) was obtained from a study of beta chain features in type 1 diabetes. At the level of the study: All of the samples together had some 99 million sorted cells examined. Study-wide points: At VDJ recombination sites, type 1 diabetes patients had fewer insertions and more deleted nucleotides.

Using CD45RO/CCR7/CD25/CD127/CD95/CD27, CD4+ naive, central memory, regulatory and stem cell-like memory cells were sorted. The V end lost 5 bases, the J end lost 3 bases, and 11 bases lay between the germline ends. The CDR3 totals 13 residues. Germline V gene data show CDR1 as SQVTM and CDR2 as ANQGSEA. What was sequenced were expressed TCRB transcripts, since all of the isolated RNA had been reverse transcribed. Profiling relied on immunoSEQ multiplex PCR, and the TCRdb table lists in-frame clones only, not all of them. The sample lists about 330,000 clones; roughly 9.6% were seen once. A few counts support this clone. Its antigen is unknown.

This TCR derives from a woman aged 30 to 39 in good health. The sequenced sample consisted of naive CD4+ T cells from blood. This chain links TRBV29-1 with TRBJ1-5, with D uncertain. The CDR3 nucleotides read TGCAGCGTTCGGCAGGCCCTCAATCAGCCCCAGCATTTT. As protein: CSVRQALNQPQHF.